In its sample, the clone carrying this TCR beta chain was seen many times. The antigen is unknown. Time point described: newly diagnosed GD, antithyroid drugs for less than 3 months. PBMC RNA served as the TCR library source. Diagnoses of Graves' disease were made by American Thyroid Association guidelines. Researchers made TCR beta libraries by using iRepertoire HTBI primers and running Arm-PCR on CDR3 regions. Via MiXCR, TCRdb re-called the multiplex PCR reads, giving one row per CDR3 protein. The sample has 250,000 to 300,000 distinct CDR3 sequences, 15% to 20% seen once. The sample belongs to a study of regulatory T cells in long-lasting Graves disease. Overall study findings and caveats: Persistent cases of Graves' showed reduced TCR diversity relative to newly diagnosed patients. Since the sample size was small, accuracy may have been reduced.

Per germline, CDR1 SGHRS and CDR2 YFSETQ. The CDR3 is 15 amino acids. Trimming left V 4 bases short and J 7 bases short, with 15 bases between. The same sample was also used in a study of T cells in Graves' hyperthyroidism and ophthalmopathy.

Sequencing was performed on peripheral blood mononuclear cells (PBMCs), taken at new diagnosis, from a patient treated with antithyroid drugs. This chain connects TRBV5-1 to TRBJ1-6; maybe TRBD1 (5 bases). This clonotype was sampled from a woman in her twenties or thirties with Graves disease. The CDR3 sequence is CASSPGDGQNSPLHF. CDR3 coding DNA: TGCGCCAGCAGCCCCGGGGACGGTCAGAATTCACCCCTCCACTTT.